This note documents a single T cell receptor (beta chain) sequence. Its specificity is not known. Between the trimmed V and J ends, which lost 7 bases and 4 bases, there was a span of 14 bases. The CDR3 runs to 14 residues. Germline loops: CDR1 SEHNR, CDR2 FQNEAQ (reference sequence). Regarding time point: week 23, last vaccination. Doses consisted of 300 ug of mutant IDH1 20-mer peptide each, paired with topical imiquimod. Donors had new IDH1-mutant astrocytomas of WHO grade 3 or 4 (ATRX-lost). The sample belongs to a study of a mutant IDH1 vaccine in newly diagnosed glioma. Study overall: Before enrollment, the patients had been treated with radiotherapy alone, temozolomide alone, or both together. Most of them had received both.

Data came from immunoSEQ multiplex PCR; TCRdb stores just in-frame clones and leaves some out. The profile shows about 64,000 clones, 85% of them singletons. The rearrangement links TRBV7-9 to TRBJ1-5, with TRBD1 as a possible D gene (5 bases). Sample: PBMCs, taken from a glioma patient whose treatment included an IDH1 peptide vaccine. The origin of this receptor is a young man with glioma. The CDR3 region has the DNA TGTGCCAGCACCGAAACAGGAGTAAATCAGCCCCAGCATTTT. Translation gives CASTETGVNQPQHF.